Below, 16 T cell receptor beta chains from the same sample are listed, as sequenced in a study of T cell responses to AZD1222 COVID-19 vaccine. Generated by immunoSEQ multiplex PCR, the TCRdb table keeps only in-frame clones and is missing some. The sample carries roughly 120,000 clones, approximately 85% recorded once. Sequenced here: peripheral blood, sampled on day 0 of AZD1222 vaccination. The receptors originated from an adult in good health.

The chain has TRBV6-2 or TRBV6-3 and TRBJ2-2; D remains unclear. CDR3 size: 15 residues. V was cut by 4 bases and J by 0 bases, with 9 bases left in between. Looked up from germline, CDR1 is MNHEY and CDR2 is SVGEGT. The CDR3 DNA is TGTGCCAGCAGTTCGAGATTGCCGAACACCGGGGAGCTGTTTTTT. Translation: CASSSRLPNTGELFF.

This chain joins TRBV5-4 and TRBJ2-7; D unclear. CDR1 and CDR2 from the germline V gene are SGHNT and YYREEE (reference sequence). This CDR3 is 12 amino acids long. Trimming took off 0 bases at V and 7 bases at J, with 8 bases between the two ends. CDR3 sequence reads: CASSLGNWEQYF. The CDR3 nucleotides are TGTGCCAGCAGCTTGGGAAATTGGGAGCAGTACTTC.

The V and J genes are TRBV5-1 and TRBJ2-7, with D tentatively TRBD2 (6 bases). The V gene lost 2 bases and the J gene lost 3 bases, with 12 bases spanning the gap. The CDR3 is 14 residues long. The germline CDR1 and CDR2 sequences are SGHRS and YFSETQ. The CDR3 here is CASSFGGANYEQYF. The CDR3 nucleotides are TGCGCCAGCAGCTTCGGGGGTGCAAACTACGAGCAGTACTTC.

V usage is TRBV14 and J usage is TRBJ2-7; tentatively, D is TRBD2 (6 bases). Germline CDR1 is SGHDN and CDR2 is FVKESK. Trimming cost V 1 base and J 2 bases, with 9 bases left between them. This CDR3 comprises 14 residues. DNA for the CDR3: TGTGCCAGCAGCCAAGCCGGGAGCCCCTACGAGCAGTACTTC. Translated, it gives CASSQAGSPYEQYF.

The gene calls are TRBV7-2 and TRBJ1-6; no firm D call. CDR3 length equals 13 residues. The germline CDR1 and CDR2 sequences are SGHTA and FQGNSA. With 5 bases removed from V and 9 bases from J, the gap between germline ends came to 11 bases. The DNA of the CDR3 is TGTGCCAGCAGCCAAACTCCGGGTTCACCCCTCCACTTT. Its translation is CASSQTPGSPLHF. The full variable domain, rest sourced from reference TRBV7-2 and TRBJ1-6, is GAGVSQSPSNKVTEKGKDVELRCDPISGHTALYWYRQSLGQGLEFLIYFQGNSAPDKSGLPSDRFSAERTGGSVSTLTIQRTQQEDSAVYLCASSQTPGSPLHFGNGTRLTVT.

V usage is TRBV12-3 or TRBV12-4 and J usage is TRBJ1-2, with no clear D. Trimming left V 8 bases short and J 2 bases short, with 12 bases between. The CDR3 loop spans 13 amino acids. Written as DNA, the CDR3 is TGTGCCAGCCTCTTGGTAGCGAACTATGGCTACACCTTC. This codes for CASLLVANYGYTF.

This chain joins TRBV7-3 and TRBJ2-3; D uncertain. The germline V and J ends were trimmed by 0 bases and 2 bases, with 9 bases remaining between them. Germline V lookup: CDR1 SGHTA, CDR2 FQGTGA. This CDR3 spans 15 amino acids. Here the CDR3 DNA reads TGTGCCAGCAGCTTAACCCCTAACCCCACAGATACGCAGTATTTT. Translating gives CASSLTPNPTDTQYF.

This clone was counted only a few times. This chain uses TRBV23-1 with TRBJ2-5; no definite D call. Being an ORF, TRBV23-1 has a function that is uncertain. Trimming left V 2 bases short and J 5 bases short, with 6 bases between. The CDR3 spans 12 residues. CDR3 sequence (DNA): TGCGCCAGCAGTCAACCCCGGGAGACCCAGTACTTC. Its translation: CASSQPRETQYF.

This clone is a singleton in its sample. The CDR3 DNA is TGTGCCAGCTCACCGAACCAGTTAGGGGCTCTCGGGGAGCTGTTTTTT. It is translated as CASSPNQLGALGELFF. The rearrangement joins TRBV18 to TRBJ2-2, with D tentatively TRBD1 (5 bases). Trimming cost V 3 bases and J 7 bases, with 18 bases left between them. The CDR3 spans 16 residues. Germline CDR1 and CDR2: KGHSH and LQKENI.

V usage is TRBV24-1 and J usage is TRBJ1-1, with D possibly TRBD1 on 6 matching bases. CDR1 and CDR2 from the germline V gene are KGHDR and SFDVKD. V was trimmed by 0 bases and J by 4 bases, leaving 17 bases between them. The CDR3 has 17 amino acids. The CDR3 sequence is CATSDLRTAFEGTEAFF. CDR3 DNA sequence: TGTGCCACCAGTGATTTGAGGACAGCCTTCGAGGGCACTGAAGCTTTCTTT.

The chain employs TRBV28 and TRBJ1-2, with D unresolved. Between the trimmed V and J ends, which lost 5 bases and 0 bases, there was a span of 1 base. Germline values: CDR1 MDHEN, CDR2 SYDVKM. This CDR3 spans 11 amino acids. The CDR3: CASSPNYGYTF. CDR3 coding DNA: TGTGCCAGCAGTCCTAACTATGGCTACACCTTC.

The CDR3 coding sequence is TGCGCCAGCAGCGAGGACAGGGGTGCTGGGGCCAACGTCCTGACTTTC. It yields the protein CASSEDRGAGANVLTF. The rearrangement links TRBV5-1 to TRBJ2-6; 9 bases are shared with TRBD1. The CDR3 has 16 residues. J lost 2 bases, V lost 4 bases, and 4 bases had no gene match. Germline V gives CDR1 SGHRS, CDR2 YFSETQ.

The CDR3 here is CASSQETGPITGYTF. In DNA, the CDR3 is TGCGCCAGCAGTCAGGAGACAGGTCCCATAACAGGCTACACCTTC. The chain employs TRBV23-1 and TRBJ1-2, with D possibly matching TRBD1 (6 bases). TRBV23-1 belongs to the ORF category, with a function that is uncertain. Trimming shortened V by 3 bases and J by 8 bases, and 19 bases separated the two germline ends. This CDR3 is built from 15 residues.

CDR3 loop: CASSLRQGGDIQYF. The CDR3 region has the DNA TGTGCCAGCAGCTTAAGACAGGGGGGAGACATTCAGTACTTC. V is TRBV7-2 and J is TRBJ2-4, with 9 bases matching TRBD1. The junction had 4 bases not matched to a gene; V was cut back by 2 bases and J by 8 bases. The CDR3 totals 14 residues. CDR1 and CDR2 from the germline V gene are SGHTA and FQGNSA.

The rearrangement links TRBV5-1 to TRBJ1-1; tentatively, D is TRBD1 (5 bases). V gave up 7 bases and J gave up 0 bases, with 19 bases separating them. The CDR3 is 16 amino acids. The germline CDR1 and CDR2 sequences are SGHRS and YFSETQ. CDR3 DNA sequence: TGCGCCAGCCACTATCAGTCGAGGACACTGAACACTGAAGCTTTCTTT. Its translation is CASHYQSRTLNTEAFF.

This chain connects TRBV10-3 to TRBJ2-6; possible D gene TRBD1, 5 bases. CDR1 and CDR2 from the germline V gene are ENHRY and SYGVKD. V was trimmed by 4 bases and J by 1 base, leaving 17 bases between them. The CDR3 totals 18 residues. The CDR3 sequence is CAISAAGHLTSGANVLTF. In nucleotides, the CDR3 is TGTGCCATCAGTGCCGCCGGACACCTGACTTCTGGGGCCAACGTCCTGACTTTC.